The 14 T cell receptor beta chains below were found in one sample sequenced in a study of OX40 agonist ivuxolimab in advanced cancers. The repertoire was sequenced with immunoSEQ multiplex PCR; TCRdb's copy has only in-frame clones and lacks some. Here the sample spans under 85,000 clones, approximately 86% being singletons. The source material was CD4+ or CD8+ T cells sorted from blood, sampled in a trial of the OX40 agonist ivuxolimab. The origin of the receptors is an adult with an advanced solid tumor such as melanoma, head and neck, liver or kidney cancer.

This clone was found once. The chain links TRBV5-4 to TRBJ1-2; maybe TRBD1 (5 bases). Between the trimmed V and J ends, which lost 4 bases and 2 bases, there was a span of 21 bases. The CDR3 covers 17 residues. In germline, CDR1 is SGHNT, CDR2 YYREEE (reference sequence). CDR3 protein: CASSPQTKRDDNYGYTF. The DNA of the CDR3 is TGTGCCAGCAGCCCCCAGACTAAGCGGGACGACAACTATGGCTACACCTTC.

The rearrangement uses TRBV5-1 and TRBJ2-5, with TRBD2 identical over 15 bases. V lost 5 bases, J lost 5 bases, and 7 bases stayed unmatched. CDR3 length: 16 residues. Germline V lookup: CDR1 SGHRS, CDR2 YFSETQ. The CDR3 bases are TGCGCCAGCAGTCAGGGACTAGCGGGAGGAATGGAGACCCAGTACTTC. Translating it yields CASSQGLAGGMETQYF.

The V call is TRBV10-1, the J call TRBJ1-1, with TRBD1 identical over 8 bases. V shed 10 bases, J shed 2 bases, and the junction held 12 bases outside the gene matches. The V gene's germline CDR1 is WNHNN and CDR2 SYGVQD (reference sequence). The CDR3 covers 15 residues. The CDR3 spells CATHQRGQGNTEAFF. CDR3 DNA: TGCGCCACCCACCAGAGAGGACAGGGAAACACTGAAGCTTTCTTT.

The chain carries TRBV28 and TRBJ2-1; 10 positions match TRBD1. V was clipped by 4 bases and J by 9 bases; unmatched bases: 9. Germline values: CDR1 MDHEN, CDR2 SYDVKM. This CDR3 is built from 15 residues. The CDR3 DNA reads as TGTGCCAGCAGTTCGACAGGGGGCGTTTTGATTGAGCAGTTCTTC. Its protein product is CASSSTGGVLIEQFF.

This clone was observed a single time. V usage is TRBV6-1 and J usage is TRBJ2-5; maybe TRBD2 (5 bases). V shed 1 base and J shed 10 bases, with 10 bases lying between them. The CDR3 is made up of 12 amino acids. CDR1 is MNHNS and CDR2 is SASEGT in the germline V gene. Here the CDR3 DNA reads TGTGCCAGCAGTGAAGGTGGGAGAGGCCAGTACTTC. Translating gives CASSEGGRGQYF.

The chain has TRBV5-6 and TRBJ2-7; a possible D gene is TRBD1 (6 bases). Trimming left V 9 bases short and J 1 base short, with 20 bases between. CDR3 size: 15 residues. CDR1 is SGHDT and CDR2 is YYEEEE in the germline V gene. The CDR3 reads CATGFGATGSYEQYF. Written as DNA, the CDR3 is TGTGCCACCGGATTTGGCGCGACAGGTTCCTACGAGCAGTACTTC.

CDR3 nucleotide sequence: TGTGCCAGCAGCTTAGAAGTTAGTGCTAGCGGGGTCTCGAACACCGGGGAGCTGTTTTTT. This translates into CASSLEVSASGVSNTGELFF. This chain connects TRBV7-8 to TRBJ2-2, with 9 bases identical to TRBD2. The V segment lost 1 base and the J segment 0 bases; nucleotides outside the gene matches: 12. Germline CDR1 and CDR2: SGHVS and FQNEAQ. The CDR3 length is 20 residues.

The sample holds one count of this clone. The rearrangement uses TRBV19 and TRBJ1-6; D not resolved. V lost 6 bases and J 7 bases, leaving 13 bases between the germline ends. The germline gives CDR1 LNHDA, CDR2 SQIVND (reference sequence). This CDR3 is built from 14 residues. The CDR3: CASRPPGVNSPLHF. CDR3 in DNA: TGTGCCAGTAGGCCTCCTGGGGTAAATTCACCCCTCCACTTT.

This clone was counted ten times or more. The chain has TRBV5-4 and TRBJ2-7; D is possibly TRBD2 (6 bases). The CDR3 is 14 amino acids. Germline loops: CDR1 SGHNT, CDR2 YYREEE (reference sequence). The V and J ends lost 4 bases and 0 bases respectively, with 11 bases between them. The CDR3 bases are TGTGCCAGCAGCCCTGGACTATCCTCCTACGAGCAGTACTTC. Translated: CASSPGLSSYEQYF.

The chain employs TRBV18 and TRBJ1-4; D is uncertain. V was shortened by 3 bases and J by 3 bases, with 8 bases between the two germline ends. Germline CDR1 and CDR2: KGHSH and LQKENI. The CDR3 is 14 amino acids. CDR3 coding DNA: TGTGCCAGCTCACCCCAGATGTCTAATGAAAAACTGTTTTTT. Translated: CASSPQMSNEKLFF.

This sequence joins TRBV30 and TRBJ1-5, with 9 bases matching TRBD1. The CDR3 covers 13 residues. Germline V lookup: CDR1 GTSNPN, CDR2 SVGIG (reference sequence). After removal of 3 bases from V and 7 bases from J, the junction contained 4 bases not matched to a gene. The CDR3 reads CAWRDRGGQPQHF. In nucleotides, the CDR3 is TGTGCCTGGAGGGACAGGGGAGGGCAGCCCCAGCATTTT. Variable domain in full (rest from reference TRBV30 and TRBJ1-5): SQTIHQWPATLVQPVGSPLSLECTVEGTSNPNLYWYRQAAGRGLQLLFYSVGIGQISSEVPQNLSASRPQDRQFILSSKKLLLSDSGFYLCAWRDRGGQPQHFGDGTRLSIL.

The chain joins TRBV28 to TRBJ2-5; D gene unclear. V lost 8 bases, J lost 0 bases, and 10 bases lay in between. The CDR3 length is 13 residues. Germline V gene sequence: CDR1 MDHEN, CDR2 SYDVKM. CDR3: CASGRLNQETQYF. Written as DNA, the CDR3 is TGTGCCAGCGGCCGGTTGAACCAAGAGACCCAGTACTTC.

The J gene is TRBJ2-5, the V gene TRBV20-1; TRBD2 matches 8 bases. The CDR3 covers 11 residues. Germline V gene sequence: CDR1 DFQATT, CDR2 SNEGSKA (reference sequence). V lost 5 bases and J lost 14; bases outside the gene matches: 10. The CDR3 is CSAPGGLEIYF. CDR3 DNA: TGCAGTGCTCCTGGGGGACTAGAAATATACTTC.

A single count supports this clone. The chain couples TRBV7-2 to TRBJ2-3, with 8 bases lining up with TRBD1. This CDR3 has 18 amino acids. The germline V gene encodes CDR1 SGHTA and CDR2 FQGNSA. The ends lost 5 bases at V and 6 bases at J; junction bases unmatched: 19. The CDR3: CASSRSPRTGLIIDTQYF. Written as DNA, the CDR3 is TGTGCCAGCAGCCGCAGCCCCCGGACAGGGCTTATTATTGATACGCAGTATTTT. Supplemented by reference TRBV7-2 and TRBJ2-3, the full variable domain reads GAGVSQSPSNKVTEKGKDVELRCDPISGHTALYWYRQSLGQGLEFLIYFQGNSAPDKSGLPSDRFSAERTGGSVSTLTIQRTQQEDSAVYLCASSRSPRTGLIIDTQYFGPGTRLTVL.